The entry below gives a single TCR beta chain sequence along with its context. CDR1 and CDR2 (germline): MNHNY, SVGAGI (reference sequence). With 5 bases clipped from V and 6 bases from J, the junction kept 11 bases outside the gene matches. This CDR3 region has 17 residues. The sample comes from a study of Ad26.COV2.S vaccination and SARS-CoV-2 variants. The treatment denotes: about 20 received Ad26.COV2.S at low or high dose, single or two shots; about 5 received placebo; per-sample allocation not given. Sampling occurred on day 63 after the first vaccine or placebo injection. Generated by immunoSEQ multiplex PCR, the TCRdb table keeps only in-frame clones and is missing some. The sample consists of some 400,000 clones, around 89% of them appearing once.

The TCR was taken from a person between 18 and 60 years old who received the Ad26.COV2.S COVID-19 vaccine or a placebo. The input for sequencing was peripheral blood, taken in a trial of Ad26.COV2.S vaccine versus placebo. The chain is built from TRBV6-6 and TRBJ2-2; the match to TRBD1 covers 11 bases. CDR3 in amino acids: CASSLPAGQGGSGELFF. The CDR3, as DNA: TGTGCCAGCAGTCTCCCGGCGGGACAGGGGGGATCCGGGGAGCTGTTTTTT.